The sample holds one count of the clone carrying this T cell receptor beta chain. Its antigen is currently unknown. The sample comes from a study of cytomegalovirus exposure and HLA in healthy donors. Using immunoSEQ multiplex PCR, the repertoire was profiled, and TCRdb retains in-frame clones only, with some absent. The sample holds 150,000 to 200,000 clones, 84% seen once. Germline V gene sequence: CDR1 LGHNA, CDR2 YSLEER. V trimming: 6 bases; J trimming: 6 bases; junction bases outside the gene matches: 4. The CDR3 contains 14 residues. The approximately 120-subject validation cohort, separate from the roughly 700-subject first cohort, included the donors. Study findings and constraints: In vitro checks showed that a few CMV-associated chains really do target CMV antigens. There were 150 to 200 TCR beta chains listed as cytomegalovirus-associated.

The sequence was collected from a man aged 25-40 years in good health and CMV-seropositive. Sequencing was carried out using PBMCs. The gene calls are TRBV4-3 and TRBJ2-4; 11 bases map to TRBD1. CDR3: CASSLGQGGNIQYF. CDR3 sequence (DNA): TGCGCCAGCAGTCTGGGACAGGGGGGAAACATTCAGTACTTC.